Below, 21 T cell receptor beta chains from the same sample are listed, as sequenced in a study of CD8 T cells in ankylosing spondylitis (dated by TCRdb to 2017 to 2019). Receptors were amplified or captured by 5' RACE. Sequencer: Illumina HiSeq 2500. The raw public reads went through TCRdb reprocessing: fastp at Q25, MiXCR clone calling, in-frame beta chains kept. Rows are combined by CDR3 protein, so each entry shows the most common genes and DNA. The sample has approximately 540,000 distinct CDR3 sequences on record, approximately 11% of them singletons. The ten top clones hold about 6.8% of the sample. These receptors have no known antigen. Paper-wide results and their limitations: Blood from ankylosing spondylitis patients appeared to be characterized by a TCR beta motif composed of roughly eight highly homologous amino acid variants.

The specimen was blood, either unsorted or a sorted T cell fraction (not recorded which). Every receptor here comes from a male donor with ankylosing spondylitis.

For this clonotype: A much larger clone lies a single base off, so this may be a read error. CDR3 in amino acids: CSARDPPAAYTQYF. In nucleotides, the CDR3 is TGCAGTGCTAGAGATCCCCCGGCGGCCTATACGCAGTATTTT. V gene TRBV20-1 combines with J gene TRBJ2-3; D gene unclear. Trimming stripped 0 bases from V and 7 bases from J, with 14 bases between. CDR1 and CDR2 from the germline V gene are DFQATT and SNEGSKA (reference sequence). The CDR3 is made up of 14 amino acids.

The chain employs TRBV19 and TRBJ1-1; D perhaps matches TRBD1 (5 bases). The CDR3 runs 14 residues. Germline CDR1 reads LNHDA; CDR2 reads SQIVND (reference sequence). V dropped 3 bases and J dropped 3 bases, with 11 bases sitting between them. CDR3 sequence (DNA): TGTGCCAGTAGTATCCGGGGGTTGGACACTGAAGCTTTCTTT. This codes for CASSIRGLDTEAFF.

This clonotype was observed a handful of times. The V gene is TRBV7-2, the J gene TRBJ2-3; no clear D. Per germline, CDR1 SGHTA and CDR2 FQGNSA. V was cut by 1 base and J by 1 base, with 6 bases left in between. This CDR3 region has 14 residues. CDR3: CASSLEVGTDTQYF. In DNA, the CDR3 is TGTGCCAGCAGCTTAGAAGTAGGCACAGATACGCAGTATTTT.

This clonotype was observed a handful of times. V is TRBV6-2 or TRBV6-3 and J is TRBJ2-7; 7 bases are a match to TRBD1. V lost 5 bases, J lost 1 base, and 8 bases stayed unmatched. The germline CDR1 and CDR2 sequences are MNHEY and SVGEGT. The CDR3 loop spans 15 amino acids. The CDR3 loop is CASSQQGTGSYEQYV. The CDR3 DNA follows: TGTGCCAGCAGTCAACAGGGGACGGGGTCCTACGAGCAGTACGTC.

This clonotype was counted between two and nine times. This chain uses TRBV3-1 with TRBJ1-2, with D maybe TRBD1 (5 bases). Germline loops: CDR1 LGHDT, CDR2 YNNKEL (reference sequence). This CDR3 is built from 14 residues. Trimming stripped 4 bases from V and 4 bases from J, with 13 bases between. DNA for the CDR3: TGTGCCAGCAGCCTGACAGAAGCCCTCTATGGCTACACCTTC. This gives the protein CASSLTEALYGYTF.

This clonotype was seen at least ten times. The chain joins TRBV29-1 to TRBJ1-1; D may be TRBD1 (5 bases). Germline CDR1 SQVTM, CDR2 ANQGSEA. Trimming shortened V by 7 bases and J by 6 bases, and 12 bases separated the two germline ends. The CDR3 sequence is 11 residues long. This CDR3 reads CSGDSGSEAFF. Written as DNA, the CDR3 is TGCAGCGGCGACAGTGGTTCTGAAGCTTTCTTT.

The V call is TRBV15, the J call TRBJ2-7; D is unresolved. Germline lookup yields CDR1 LNHNV and CDR2 YYDKDF (reference sequence). This CDR3 contains 13 residues. The V gene lost 0 bases and the J gene lost 3 bases, with 6 bases spanning the gap. The CDR3 bases are TGTGCCACCAGCAGAGATCTTTACTACGAGCAGTACTTC. Translating it yields CATSRDLYYEQYF.

This clonotype has more than one count but fewer than ten. This sequence joins TRBV6-1 and TRBJ1-1, with unresolved D. The V end was cut by 2 bases, the J end by 3 bases, with 4 bases between. This CDR3 region has 12 residues. Germline CDR1 reads MNHNS; CDR2 reads SASEGT. CDR3 DNA: TGTGCCAGCAGTGAATTCGACACTGAAGCTTTCTTT. Amino acid sequence: CASSEFDTEAFF.

This clonotype has just a few counts. The V call is TRBV2, the J call TRBJ2-2; 14 bases align to TRBD2. V shed 2 bases and J 4 bases; nucleotides not matched to a gene: 6. Germline lookup yields CDR1 SNHLY and CDR2 FYNNEI. This CDR3 has 18 amino acids. CDR3 nucleotide sequence: TGTGCCAGCAGTGAATTTGGACTAGCGGGAGGAGTCACCGGGGAGCTGTTTTTT. Amino acid sequence: CASSEFGLAGGVTGELFF.

This clonotype has more than one count but fewer than ten. Here the CDR3 reads CASSARDRATGELFF. Here the CDR3 DNA reads TGTGCCAGCAGCGCCAGGGACAGGGCCACCGGGGAGCTGTTTTTT. The V gene is TRBV9, the J gene TRBJ2-2, with 9 positions matching TRBD1. The CDR3 has 15 amino acids. With 3 bases clipped from V and 4 bases from J, the junction kept 4 bases outside the gene matches. Germline V gives CDR1 SGDLS, CDR2 YYNGEE.

The J gene is TRBJ2-2, the V gene TRBV24-1; the match to TRBD1 covers 9 bases. This CDR3 region has 15 residues. V shed 4 bases, J shed 6 bases, and the junction held 5 bases outside the gene matches. CDR1 KGHDR and CDR2 SFDVKD come from the germline V gene. For the CDR3, the DNA is TGTGCCACCAGTGACACCGGGACAGGGTCCGGGGAGCTGTTTTTT. As protein: CATSDTGTGSGELFF.

This clonotype was observed a handful of times. The rearrangement uses TRBV7-2 and TRBJ2-3; D is uncertain. The CDR3 loop spans 17 amino acids. In germline, CDR1 is SGHTA, CDR2 FQGNSA. Trimming stripped 0 bases from V and 5 bases from J, with 18 bases between. CDR3 DNA: TGTGCCAGCAGCTTAGCTTGGTACAGTGGGGTTCGAGATACGCAGTATTTT. It specifies CASSLAWYSGVRDTQYF.

This clonotype has more than one count but fewer than ten. The chain couples TRBV7-9 to TRBJ2-7, with D uncertain. Germline V gene lookup returns CDR1 SEHNR and CDR2 FQNEAQ (reference sequence). V was clipped by 4 bases and J by 4 bases, with 8 bases between them. The CDR3 has 12 residues. CDR3 loop: CASSYKGYEQYV. CDR3 in DNA: TGTGCCAGCAGCTATAAAGGATACGAGCAGTACGTC.

This clonotype came up many times. The chain uses TRBV20-1 and TRBJ1-5; perhaps TRBD1 as D (6 bases). There are 13 residues in the CDR3. V lost 4 bases and J lost 1, with 8 bases in between. Germline CDR1 is DFQATT and CDR2 is SNEGSKA (reference sequence). The CDR3 region has the DNA TGCAGTGCTACAGGGGTGAGCAATCAGCCCCAGCATTTT. Its protein product is CSATGVSNQPQHF.

The chain couples TRBV5-1 to TRBJ2-3, with no clear D. Between the trimmed V and J ends, which lost 0 bases and 3 bases, there was a span of 14 bases. The germline V gene has CDR1 SGHRS and CDR2 YFSETQ. The CDR3 has 16 residues. The chain's CDR3 is CASSLAGPGQTDTQYF. CDR3 coding DNA: TGCGCCAGCAGCTTGGCCGGGCCCGGCCAAACAGATACGCAGTATTTT.

This clonotype appeared many times. The chain uses TRBV12-3 or TRBV12-4 and TRBJ2-3; possible D gene TRBD2, 6 bases. The germline V and J ends were trimmed by 3 bases and 0 bases, with 7 bases remaining between them. The CDR3 is 14 residues long. CDR3 in amino acids: CASSFRGSTDTQYF. CDR3 nucleotides: TGTGCCAGCAGTTTCCGGGGGAGCACAGATACGCAGTATTTT.

The CDR3 loop is CASSQRQGRTEAFF. The CDR3 DNA is TGTGCCAGCAGCCAAAGACAGGGGCGGACTGAAGCTTTCTTT. The V call is TRBV7-9, the J call TRBJ1-1, with 8 bases that match TRBD1. V lost 5 bases and J lost 5; bases outside the gene matches: 7. The CDR3 is 14 amino acids. Germline loops: CDR1 SEHNR, CDR2 FQNEAQ (reference sequence).

This chain joins TRBV9 and TRBJ2-7, with unresolved D. The germline V gene has CDR1 SGDLS and CDR2 YYNGEE. This CDR3 has 11 residues. Trimming cost V 3 bases and J 4 bases, with 5 bases left between them. CDR3 in DNA: TGTGCCAGCAGCGCAAAGTACGAGCAGTACGTC. Protein product: CASSAKYEQYV.

The chain recombines TRBV20-1 with TRBJ2-1, with 8 bases matching TRBD2. Germline V gene sequence: CDR1 DFQATT, CDR2 SNEGSKA (reference sequence). This CDR3 has 13 residues. V shed 4 bases and J 7 bases; nucleotides not matched to a gene: 6. DNA for the CDR3: TGCAGTGCTAACCTAGCGGGTGCGAATGAGCAGTTCTTC. Protein product: CSANLAGANEQFF.

The rearrangement joins TRBV6-1 to TRBJ2-1; 15 nucleotides align to TRBD2. Looked up from germline, CDR1 is MNHNS and CDR2 is SASEGT. This CDR3 contains 15 residues. J was trimmed by 9 bases and V by 5 bases; bases with no gene match: 5. CDR3 region: CASSPPGLAGGEQFF. The CDR3 nucleotides read TGTGCCAGCAGTCCACCGGGACTAGCGGGAGGTGAGCAGTTCTTC.

This chain links TRBV20-1 with TRBJ1-4; D is unresolved. CDR1 is DFQATT, CDR2 SNEGSKA, per germline (reference sequence). The CDR3 sequence is 13 residues long. The ends were cut back, 0 bases at V and 0 bases at J, with 2 bases in the middle. CDR3 residues: CSARDATNEKLFF. The CDR3 region has the DNA TGCAGTGCTAGAGATGCAACTAATGAAAAACTGTTTTTT.